The 28 T cell receptor beta chains listed next were all sequenced from one sample in a study of blood T cell repertoires in COVID-19. This table comes from immunoSEQ multiplex PCR, and its TCRdb copy is limited to in-frame clones, with some not included. Among around 100,000 clones listed, more than 70% were seen once. The source material was peripheral blood. The receptors come from a woman aged 55-75 years with acute or convalescent COVID-19.

The chain is built from TRBV23-1 and TRBJ2-5; D ambiguous. TRBV23-1 counts as an open reading frame of uncertain function. The CDR3 contains 19 residues. Trimming left V 1 base short and J 2 bases short, with 23 bases between. The CDR3 nucleotides read TGCGCCAGCAGTCAATACCCACTAAATCCCCCACGCGCACAAGAGACCCAGTACTTC. Translation: CASSQYPLNPPRAQETQYF.

The CDR3 coding sequence is TGTGCCAGCACGCAAGAAGCCTACCTTCCCACCCCGTTCTTC. This codes for CASTQEAYLPTPFF. The V call is TRBV6-5, the J call TRBJ2-1; D remains unclear. V was pared by 7 bases and J by 15 bases, with 25 bases between. CDR1 is MNHEY, CDR2 SVGAGI, per germline. The CDR3 contains 14 residues.

The sample holds many counts of this clone. The identical CDR3 is also encoded by other nucleotide sequences in the sample. The V call is TRBV25-1, the J call TRBJ1-2; perhaps TRBD1 as D (6 bases). The CDR3 contains 14 residues. Germline V gives CDR1 MGHDK, CDR2 SYGVNS. V was clipped by 3 bases and J by 1 base, with 9 bases between them. The CDR3 loop is CASSESGDNYGYTF. DNA for the CDR3: TGTGCCAGCAGTGAGTCAGGGGATAACTATGGCTACACCTTC.

The genes are TRBV6-1 and TRBJ1-4; no definite D call. The CDR3 is 18 amino acids. The V gene lost 1 base and the J gene lost 0 bases, with 15 bases spanning the gap. CDR1 is MNHNS and CDR2 is SASEGT in the germline V gene. The CDR3 protein is CASSEGHTSSATNEKLFF. In DNA, the CDR3 is TGTGCCAGCAGTGAAGGTCACACATCCTCCGCAACTAATGAAAAACTGTTTTTT.

The V and J genes are TRBV5-1 and TRBJ2-1; tentatively, D is TRBD2 (7 bases). This CDR3 comprises 11 residues. V lost 0 bases to trimming and J lost 15 bases, with 10 bases between them. The germline CDR1 and CDR2 sequences are SGHRS and YFSETQ. CDR3 region: CASSLGGGLFF. DNA for the CDR3: TGCGCCAGCAGCTTGGGCGGGGGCCTGTTCTTC.

The rearrangement joins TRBV5-1 to TRBJ1-2; TRBD1 agrees at 9 bases. Germline V gene sequence: CDR1 SGHRS, CDR2 YFSETQ. The CDR3 covers 14 residues. V shed 7 bases and J 6 bases; nucleotides not matched to a gene: 10. In nucleotides, the CDR3 is TGCGCCAGCGGGACCGGGACAGGGATCGATGGCTACACCTTC. This gives the protein CASGTGTGIDGYTF.

The chain couples TRBV9 to TRBJ1-1; TRBD1 matches 10 bases. The CDR3 consists of 15 residues. With V trimmed by 4 bases and J by 11 bases, 14 bases remained unmatched. Germline CDR1 reads SGDLS; CDR2 reads YYNGEE. CDR3 DNA: TGTGCCAGCAGCCCAAGGTGCGACAGGGGGCGCAATGCTTTCTTT. It encodes CASSPRCDRGRNAFF.

V is TRBV5-1 and J is TRBJ1-1, with TRBD1 matching 11 bases. CDR3 length: 15 residues. In germline, CDR1 is SGHRS, CDR2 YFSETQ. V lost 3 bases and J lost 4; bases outside the gene matches: 5. CDR3 coding DNA: TGCGCCAGCAGCTCCCAGGACAGGGGGCTCACTGAAGCTTTCTTT. Translation: CASSSQDRGLTEAFF.

V gene TRBV25-1 combines with J gene TRBJ2-7, with D perhaps matching TRBD2 (5 bases). CDR3 size: 14 residues. CDR1 is MGHDK, CDR2 SYGVNS, per germline. V shed 9 bases and J shed 6 bases, with 21 bases lying between them. The CDR3, as DNA: TGTGCCAGAGTTATAGCGTATCAGAGCCTCGAGCAGTACTTC. It codes for CARVIAYQSLEQYF.

This clone was picked up one time. The V and J genes are TRBV3-1 (or the pseudogene TRBV3-2) and TRBJ1-2, with 9 bases matching TRBD1. Germline CDR1 is LGHDT and CDR2 is YNNKEL (reference sequence). CDR3 length: 14 amino acids. V lost 4 bases to trimming and J lost 5 bases; unmatched junction nucleotides: 5. The CDR3 region has the DNA TGTGCCAGCAGCCCCGCACAGGGGGCTTATGGCTACACCTTC. This sequence encodes CASSPAQGAYGYTF.

This chain connects TRBV2 to TRBJ1-5, with D perhaps TRBD1 (5 bases). V dropped 8 bases and J dropped 5 bases, with 16 bases sitting between them. The CDR3 is 14 amino acids. CDR1 is SNHLY and CDR2 is FYNNEI in the germline V gene. This CDR3 is CASAGPRGDQPQHF. CDR3 nucleotides: TGTGCCAGCGCGGGGCCACGTGGGGATCAGCCCCAGCATTTT.

The chain has TRBV29-1 and TRBJ1-2; TRBD1 agrees at 7 bases. The CDR3 sequence is 15 residues long. Germline-derived CDR1 and CDR2 are SQVTM and ANQGSEA. J gave up 6 bases and V 5 bases, and 15 bases lay outside the gene matches. CDR3 region: CSVPTGNLWRDGYTF. The CDR3 region has the DNA TGCAGCGTTCCGACAGGGAATCTGTGGAGGGATGGCTACACCTTC.

The chain employs TRBV4-2 and TRBJ2-3; the D gene is possibly TRBD2 (5 bases). This CDR3 spans 18 amino acids. V was clipped by 1 base and J by 0 bases, with 17 bases between them. Germline CDR1 and CDR2: LGHNA and YNFKEQ. The CDR3 region has the DNA TGTGCCAGCAGCCAAGGGTCGGGGTTTGGAGCCAGCACAGATACGCAGTATTTT. The encoded protein is CASSQGSGFGASTDTQYF.

The V and J genes are TRBV6-6 and TRBJ2-5; possibly TRBD2 for D (5 bases). Germline loops: CDR1 MNHNY, CDR2 SVGAGI (reference sequence). Trimming removed 4 bases from V and 2 bases from J, with 11 bases in between. This CDR3 spans 14 amino acids. This CDR3 reads CASSSTRAQETQYF. The DNA of the CDR3 is TGTGCCAGCAGTTCCACTAGGGCACAAGAGACCCAGTACTTC.

The chain joins TRBV9 to TRBJ2-3, with D possibly matching TRBD2 (6 bases). V dropped 4 bases and J dropped 4 bases, with 13 bases sitting between them. Germline CDR1 is SGDLS and CDR2 is YYNGEE. This CDR3 has 14 residues. CDR3 sequence (DNA): TGTGCCAGCAGCCCGATAACGGGGGCAGATACGCAGTATTTT. The encoded protein is CASSPITGADTQYF.

The chain employs TRBV10-3 and TRBJ2-5; D not certain. The V gene lost 0 bases and the J gene lost 5 bases, with 13 bases spanning the gap. Germline V gene sequence: CDR1 ENHRY, CDR2 SYGVKD. The CDR3 spans 15 residues. This chain's CDR3 is CAISESTLPRETQYF. Here the CDR3 DNA reads TGTGCCATCAGTGAGTCAACCTTACCCCGGGAGACCCAGTACTTC.

This clone was seen once. V usage is TRBV14 and J usage is TRBJ1-2; unclear D gene. V dropped 0 bases and J dropped 8 bases, with 10 bases sitting between them. The CDR3 covers 13 residues. Germline loops: CDR1 SGHDN, CDR2 FVKESK. The CDR3 DNA sequence: TGTGCCAGCAGCCAAGATCGCAGGAGGGGCTACACCTTC. It codes for CASSQDRRRGYTF. Full variable domain (rest looked up from reference TRBV14 and TRBJ1-2): EAGVTQFPSHSVIEKGQTVTLRCDPISGHDNLYWYRRVMGKEIKFLLHFVKESKQDESGMPNNRFLAERTGGTYSTLKVQPAELEDSGVYFCASSQDRRRGYTFGSGTRLTVV.

The genes are TRBV7-9 and TRBJ1-4, with D hard to call. This CDR3 is built from 15 residues. V dropped 1 base and J dropped 4 bases, with 10 bases sitting between them. Germline V gene data show CDR1 as SEHNR and CDR2 as FQNEAQ (reference sequence). The CDR3: CASSLGSANNEKLFF. The CDR3 nucleotides read TGTGCCAGCAGCTTAGGGTCAGCGAATAATGAAAAACTGTTTTTT.

This rearrangement joins TRBV3-1 (or the pseudogene TRBV3-2) to TRBJ1-1, with no clear D. CDR3 length: 14 amino acids. CDR1 and CDR2 (germline): LGHDT, YNNKEL (reference sequence). The V end was cut by 4 bases, the J end by 2 bases, with 11 bases between. The CDR3 reads CASSLPGRNTEAFF. The DNA of the CDR3 is TGTGCCAGCAGCCTACCTGGGAGAAACACTGAAGCTTTCTTT.

The V and J genes are TRBV9 and TRBJ2-7, with a tentative D call TRBD2 (5 bases). V lost 0 bases and J lost 0, with 7 bases in between. This CDR3 is 14 amino acids long. CDR1 is SGDLS and CDR2 is YYNGEE in the germline V gene. CDR3: CASSVASGSYEQYF. CDR3 bases: TGTGCCAGCAGCGTAGCGAGCGGCTCCTACGAGCAGTACTTC.

This clone showed up just once. This chain joins TRBV6-5 and TRBJ1-5, with 10 bases aligning to TRBD1. CDR3 size: 14 residues. Germline-derived CDR1 and CDR2 are MNHEY and SVGAGI. V lost 10 bases, J lost 3 bases, and 6 bases stayed unmatched. The CDR3 sequence is CATLGQGYNQPQHF. The DNA for the CDR3 is TGTGCCACTCTGGGACAGGGGTACAATCAGCCCCAGCATTTT.

This rearrangement joins TRBV11-2 to TRBJ1-1; the D gene is possibly TRBD1 (6 bases). Germline CDR1 is SGHAT and CDR2 is FQNNGV. The CDR3 has 13 residues. V lost 1 base, J lost 10 bases, and 13 bases lay in between. Written as DNA, the CDR3 is TGTGCCAGCAGCTTAGGAACAGGGCTTGCAGCTTTCTTT. Translated, it gives CASSLGTGLAAFF.

The CDR3 loop is CASSESLQGRSNQPQHF. DNA of the CDR3: TGTGCCAGCAGTGAATCCTTACAGGGACGGAGCAATCAGCCCCAGCATTTT. This chain connects TRBV25-1 to TRBJ1-5; a possible D gene is TRBD1 (6 bases). CDR3 length equals 17 residues. V was trimmed by 1 base and J by 1 base, leaving 14 bases between them. CDR1 MGHDK and CDR2 SYGVNS come from the germline V gene.

This sequence joins TRBV6-6 and TRBJ1-5, with unresolved D. The CDR3 has 16 amino acids. Trimming took off 6 bases at V and 4 bases at J, with 19 bases between the two ends. Germline-derived CDR1 and CDR2 are MNHNY and SVGAGI (reference sequence). DNA for the CDR3: TGTGCCAGCAGGATGGACGGGCGGGGAAGTAATCAGCCCCAGCATTTT. It encodes CASRMDGRGSNQPQHF.

V and J are TRBV3-1 (or the pseudogene TRBV3-2) and TRBJ2-1; D is unresolved. This CDR3 has 12 residues. The V gene lost 1 base and the J gene lost 7 bases, with 5 bases spanning the gap. Germline V gives CDR1 LGHDT, CDR2 YNNKEL (reference sequence). In DNA form, the CDR3 reads TGTGCCAGCAGCCAAGTAAATAATGAGCAGTTCTTC. This sequence encodes CASSQVNNEQFF.

The chain recombines TRBV7-2 with TRBJ1-1; D is uncertain. The length of the CDR3 is 15 residues. Trimming removed 1 base at V and 0 bases at J, with 9 bases between. Germline V lookup: CDR1 SGHTA, CDR2 FQGNSA. The CDR3 region is CASSLGSGMNTEAFF. The CDR3 DNA reads as TGTGCCAGCAGCTTAGGCAGCGGGATGAACACTGAAGCTTTCTTT.

J is TRBJ1-2 and V is TRBV7-8; D unresolved. V dropped 4 bases and J dropped 2 bases, with 8 bases sitting between them. The germline gives CDR1 SGHVS, CDR2 FQNEAQ. There are 13 residues in the CDR3. CDR3 sequence (DNA): TGTGCCAGCAGCTCGAGCGGGAACTATGGCTACACCTTC. It encodes CASSSSGNYGYTF.

V usage is TRBV2 and J usage is TRBJ1-5; no reliable D call. Germline assignment: CDR1 SNHLY and CDR2 FYNNEI. The CDR3 contains 13 residues. The V and J ends lost 5 bases and 9 bases respectively, with 14 bases between them. CDR3 DNA sequence: TGTGCCAGCAGTAAAGACGTCCTAGGGCCCCAGCATTTT. It translates to CASSKDVLGPQHF.